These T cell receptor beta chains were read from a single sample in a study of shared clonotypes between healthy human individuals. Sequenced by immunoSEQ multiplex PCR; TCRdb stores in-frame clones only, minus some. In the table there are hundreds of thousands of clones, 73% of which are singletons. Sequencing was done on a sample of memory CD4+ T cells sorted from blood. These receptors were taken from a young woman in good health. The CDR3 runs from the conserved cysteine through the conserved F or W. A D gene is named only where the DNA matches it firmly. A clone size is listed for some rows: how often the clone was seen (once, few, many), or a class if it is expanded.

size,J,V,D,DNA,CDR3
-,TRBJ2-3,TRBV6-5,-,TGTGCCAGCAGTTACTCTGCTAGCGTTGATACGCAGTATTTT,CASSYSASVDTQYF
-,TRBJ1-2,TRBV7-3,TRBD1,TGTGCCAGCAGCTTATCTGACAGGGTTGGCTACACCTTC,CASSLSDRVGYTF
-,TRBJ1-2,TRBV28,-,TGTGCCAGCAGTTCCCCAGGGCGTACTGATGGCTACACCTTC,CASSSPGRTDGYTF
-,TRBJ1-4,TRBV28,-,TGTGCCAGCTTGGAGGGGGTCCAGGGCGGAAAACTGTTTTTT,CASLEGVQGGKLFF
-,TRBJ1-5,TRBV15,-,TGTGCCACCAGCAGAGATGGGTGGACTATCAATCAGCCCCAGCATTTT,CATSRDGWTINQPQHF
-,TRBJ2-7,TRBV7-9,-,TGTGCCAGCAGCTTAGGGCAGCAGAAGTACGAGCAGTACTTC,CASSLGQQKYEQYF
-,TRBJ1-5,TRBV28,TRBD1,TGTGCCAGCAGACCGACAGGGAAACAGCCCCAGCATTTT,CASRPTGKQPQHF
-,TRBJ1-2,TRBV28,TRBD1,TGTGCCAGCAGTTCAATAGACGGGACAGGGCACTATGGCTACACCTTC,CASSSIDGTGHYGYTF
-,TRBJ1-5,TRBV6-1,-,TGTGCCTCAGCATCCAGGGGCAACAATCAGCCCCAGCATTTT,CASASRGNNQPQHF
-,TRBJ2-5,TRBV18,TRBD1,TGTGCCAGCTTACGGGACAGAGAAGAGACCCAGTACTTC,CASLRDREETQYF
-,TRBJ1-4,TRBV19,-,TGTGCCAGTAGTATTTGGGGGCCAAATGAAAAACTGTTTTTT,CASSIWGPNEKLFF
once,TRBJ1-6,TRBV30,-,TGTGCCTGGTCCAAAGACCCTGAGGATGCCTATAATTCACCCCTCCACTTT,CAWSKDPEDAYNSPLHF
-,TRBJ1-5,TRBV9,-,TGTGCCAGCAGCGTAGACCCGGGGGCGGCTCAGCCCCAGCATTTT,CASSVDPGAAQPQHF
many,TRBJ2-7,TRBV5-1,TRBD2,TGCGCCAGCAGCCCCAACGGGGGGATTGGCGGCGAGCAGTACTTC,CASSPNGGIGGEQYF
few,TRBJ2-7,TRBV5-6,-,TGTGCCAGCAGCTTTGAGGCAGGGGCACGCTACGAGCAGTACTTC,CASSFEAGARYEQYF
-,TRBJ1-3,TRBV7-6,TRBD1,TGTGCCAGCAGCTCTTGGACAGGGCAGGGTGGAAACACCATATATTTT,CASSSWTGQGGNTIYF
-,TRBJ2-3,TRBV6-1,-,TGTGCCAGCAGCGAACTCGGGGGCGATGGCACAGATACGCAGTATTTT,CASSELGGDGTDTQYF
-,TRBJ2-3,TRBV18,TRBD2,TGTGCCAGCTCACCAAAGAGGAGCGGGAAACCAGATACGCAGTATTTT,CASSPKRSGKPDTQYF
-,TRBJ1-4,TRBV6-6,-,TGTGCCAGCAGTTACTCGCGACAGTATAATGAAAAACTGTTTTTT,CASSYSRQYNEKLFF
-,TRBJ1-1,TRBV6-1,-,TGTGCCAGCAGCGAAACCCGGAACACTGAAGCTTTCTTT,CASSETRNTEAFF
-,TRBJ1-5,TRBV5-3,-,TGTGCCAGAAGCTCCAAGGGGCAGTACTATAGCAATCAGCCCCAGCATTTT,CARSSKGQYYSNQPQHF
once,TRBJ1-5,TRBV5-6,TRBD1,TGTGCCAGCAGCTTGTTCATTGGGACAGGGACGGAGCAGCCCCAGCATTTT,CASSLFIGTGTEQPQHF
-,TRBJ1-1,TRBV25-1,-,TGTGCCAGCACCGCTCAAACTTGGGGGACTGAAGCTTTCTTT,CASTAQTWGTEAFF
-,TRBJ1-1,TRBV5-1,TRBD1,TGCGCCAGCAGCTTGGGGGACAGAGATAGCCCTGAAGCTTTCTTT,CASSLGDRDSPEAFF
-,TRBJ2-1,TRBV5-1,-,TGCGCCAGCAGCCACTCGACGGCTTCCTACAATGAGCAGTTCTTC,CASSHSTASYNEQFF
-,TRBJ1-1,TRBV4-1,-,TGCGCCAGCAGCCAAGCTTCGGCAGTTGGGAACACTGAAGCTTTCTTT,CASSQASAVGNTEAFF
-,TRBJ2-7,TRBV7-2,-,TGTGCCAGCAGCTTTGGGCCAGAAGACGAGCAGTACTTC,CASSFGPEDEQYF
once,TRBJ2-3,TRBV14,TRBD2,TGTGCCAGCAGCCGCAGGGCGGGAGGTCCTCGAGGTTATACGCAGTATTTT,CASSRRAGGPRGYTQYF
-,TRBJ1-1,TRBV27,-,TGTGCCAGCATGGGGTTCGGCCAGGAACACACTGAAGCTTTCTTT,CASMGFGQEHTEAFF
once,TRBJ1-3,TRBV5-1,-,TGCGCCAGCAGCTTGGAGGGGCTATTATCTGGAAACACCATATATTTT,CASSLEGLLSGNTIYF
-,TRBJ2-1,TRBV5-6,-,TGTGCCAGCAGCTTGGTCAGCGGTATTTACAATGAGCAGTTCTTC,CASSLVSGIYNEQFF
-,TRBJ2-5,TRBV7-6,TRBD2,TGTGCCAGCAGCTTAGGTAGCGGGAGAGGAGAGACCCAGTACTTC,CASSLGSGRGETQYF
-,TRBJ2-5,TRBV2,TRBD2,TGTGCCAGCAGTGATGGGAGGGCTCAAGAGACCCAGTACTTC,CASSDGRAQETQYF
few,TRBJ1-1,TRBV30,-,TGTGCCTGGAGGACCACCACTGAAGCTTTCTTT,CAWRTTTEAFF
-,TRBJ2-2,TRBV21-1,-,TGTGCCAGCATCACGGGCACCGGGGAGCTGTTTTTT,CASITGTGELFF
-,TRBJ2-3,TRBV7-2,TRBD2,TGTGCCACCCAGCGGGAGGGCGGGGCAGATACGCAGTATTTT,CATQREGGADTQYF
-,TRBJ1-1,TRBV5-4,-,TGTGCCAGCAGCTTTGGAGGCCAGATCGGGACTGAAGCTTTCTTT,CASSFGGQIGTEAFF
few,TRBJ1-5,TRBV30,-,TGTGCCTGGAGCGGGGGAAGCAGCAATCAGCCCCAGCATTTT,CAWSGGSSNQPQHF
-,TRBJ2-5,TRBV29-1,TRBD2,TGCAGCACCTCGGCCCCCGGGACTAGTATCTTCCAGACCCAGTACTTC,CSTSAPGTSIFQTQYF
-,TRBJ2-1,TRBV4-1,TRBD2,TGCGCCAGCAGCCCGGGACTAGCGTATAGCTCCTACAATGAGCAGTTCTTC,CASSPGLAYSSYNEQFF
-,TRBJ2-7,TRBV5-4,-,TGTGCCAGCAGCTTCAGTGGCAACTACGAGCAGTACTTC,CASSFSGNYEQYF
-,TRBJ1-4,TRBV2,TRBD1,TGTGCCAGCAAAACAGGGGGCACGACTAATGAAAAACTGTTTTTT,CASKTGGTTNEKLFF
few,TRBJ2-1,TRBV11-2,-,TGTGCCAGCAGCGCCTATAATGACAATGAGCAGTTCTTC,CASSAYNDNEQFF
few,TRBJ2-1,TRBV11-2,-,TGTGCCAGCAGCCCGCGCGAGTGGAATGAGCAGTTCTTC,CASSPREWNEQFF
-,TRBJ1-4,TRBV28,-,TGTGCCAGCAGTCCGGGACAAGACGAAAAACTGTTTTTT,CASSPGQDEKLFF
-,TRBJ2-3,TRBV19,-,TGTGCCAGTAGCCCTAACCGGGACCCAGATTGGGCAGATACGCAGTATTTT,CASSPNRDPDWADTQYF
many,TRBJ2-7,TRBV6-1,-,TGTGCCAGCAGTGAACCGCCGCGGCGCGAGCAGTACTTC,CASSEPPRREQYF
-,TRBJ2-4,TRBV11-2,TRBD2,TGTGCCAGCAGCCCAGGACTAGCGGGAGGATTGGTAGGCAAAAACATTCAGTACTTC,CASSPGLAGGLVGKNIQYF
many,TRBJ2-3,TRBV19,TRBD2,TGTGCCAGTAGTATAGGTTACGGGGAGGGTGAAGATACGCAGTATTTT,CASSIGYGEGEDTQYF
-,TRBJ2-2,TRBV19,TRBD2,TGTGCCAGTAGTATATCAGTCCTAGCGGGGAACACCGGGGAGCTGTTTTTT,CASSISVLAGNTGELFF
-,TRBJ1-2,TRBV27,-,TGTGCCAGCAGTTTTGACTCTCATGGCTACACCTTC,CASSFDSHGYTF
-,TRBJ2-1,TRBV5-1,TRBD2,TGCGCCAGCAGCTCCTCGACTAGCGGGAGACTTTATGAGCAGTTCTTC,CASSSSTSGRLYEQFF
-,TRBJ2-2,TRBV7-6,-,TGTGCCAGCAGCTTAGCGAACGCGGCGAACACCGGGGAGCTGTTTTTT,CASSLANAANTGELFF